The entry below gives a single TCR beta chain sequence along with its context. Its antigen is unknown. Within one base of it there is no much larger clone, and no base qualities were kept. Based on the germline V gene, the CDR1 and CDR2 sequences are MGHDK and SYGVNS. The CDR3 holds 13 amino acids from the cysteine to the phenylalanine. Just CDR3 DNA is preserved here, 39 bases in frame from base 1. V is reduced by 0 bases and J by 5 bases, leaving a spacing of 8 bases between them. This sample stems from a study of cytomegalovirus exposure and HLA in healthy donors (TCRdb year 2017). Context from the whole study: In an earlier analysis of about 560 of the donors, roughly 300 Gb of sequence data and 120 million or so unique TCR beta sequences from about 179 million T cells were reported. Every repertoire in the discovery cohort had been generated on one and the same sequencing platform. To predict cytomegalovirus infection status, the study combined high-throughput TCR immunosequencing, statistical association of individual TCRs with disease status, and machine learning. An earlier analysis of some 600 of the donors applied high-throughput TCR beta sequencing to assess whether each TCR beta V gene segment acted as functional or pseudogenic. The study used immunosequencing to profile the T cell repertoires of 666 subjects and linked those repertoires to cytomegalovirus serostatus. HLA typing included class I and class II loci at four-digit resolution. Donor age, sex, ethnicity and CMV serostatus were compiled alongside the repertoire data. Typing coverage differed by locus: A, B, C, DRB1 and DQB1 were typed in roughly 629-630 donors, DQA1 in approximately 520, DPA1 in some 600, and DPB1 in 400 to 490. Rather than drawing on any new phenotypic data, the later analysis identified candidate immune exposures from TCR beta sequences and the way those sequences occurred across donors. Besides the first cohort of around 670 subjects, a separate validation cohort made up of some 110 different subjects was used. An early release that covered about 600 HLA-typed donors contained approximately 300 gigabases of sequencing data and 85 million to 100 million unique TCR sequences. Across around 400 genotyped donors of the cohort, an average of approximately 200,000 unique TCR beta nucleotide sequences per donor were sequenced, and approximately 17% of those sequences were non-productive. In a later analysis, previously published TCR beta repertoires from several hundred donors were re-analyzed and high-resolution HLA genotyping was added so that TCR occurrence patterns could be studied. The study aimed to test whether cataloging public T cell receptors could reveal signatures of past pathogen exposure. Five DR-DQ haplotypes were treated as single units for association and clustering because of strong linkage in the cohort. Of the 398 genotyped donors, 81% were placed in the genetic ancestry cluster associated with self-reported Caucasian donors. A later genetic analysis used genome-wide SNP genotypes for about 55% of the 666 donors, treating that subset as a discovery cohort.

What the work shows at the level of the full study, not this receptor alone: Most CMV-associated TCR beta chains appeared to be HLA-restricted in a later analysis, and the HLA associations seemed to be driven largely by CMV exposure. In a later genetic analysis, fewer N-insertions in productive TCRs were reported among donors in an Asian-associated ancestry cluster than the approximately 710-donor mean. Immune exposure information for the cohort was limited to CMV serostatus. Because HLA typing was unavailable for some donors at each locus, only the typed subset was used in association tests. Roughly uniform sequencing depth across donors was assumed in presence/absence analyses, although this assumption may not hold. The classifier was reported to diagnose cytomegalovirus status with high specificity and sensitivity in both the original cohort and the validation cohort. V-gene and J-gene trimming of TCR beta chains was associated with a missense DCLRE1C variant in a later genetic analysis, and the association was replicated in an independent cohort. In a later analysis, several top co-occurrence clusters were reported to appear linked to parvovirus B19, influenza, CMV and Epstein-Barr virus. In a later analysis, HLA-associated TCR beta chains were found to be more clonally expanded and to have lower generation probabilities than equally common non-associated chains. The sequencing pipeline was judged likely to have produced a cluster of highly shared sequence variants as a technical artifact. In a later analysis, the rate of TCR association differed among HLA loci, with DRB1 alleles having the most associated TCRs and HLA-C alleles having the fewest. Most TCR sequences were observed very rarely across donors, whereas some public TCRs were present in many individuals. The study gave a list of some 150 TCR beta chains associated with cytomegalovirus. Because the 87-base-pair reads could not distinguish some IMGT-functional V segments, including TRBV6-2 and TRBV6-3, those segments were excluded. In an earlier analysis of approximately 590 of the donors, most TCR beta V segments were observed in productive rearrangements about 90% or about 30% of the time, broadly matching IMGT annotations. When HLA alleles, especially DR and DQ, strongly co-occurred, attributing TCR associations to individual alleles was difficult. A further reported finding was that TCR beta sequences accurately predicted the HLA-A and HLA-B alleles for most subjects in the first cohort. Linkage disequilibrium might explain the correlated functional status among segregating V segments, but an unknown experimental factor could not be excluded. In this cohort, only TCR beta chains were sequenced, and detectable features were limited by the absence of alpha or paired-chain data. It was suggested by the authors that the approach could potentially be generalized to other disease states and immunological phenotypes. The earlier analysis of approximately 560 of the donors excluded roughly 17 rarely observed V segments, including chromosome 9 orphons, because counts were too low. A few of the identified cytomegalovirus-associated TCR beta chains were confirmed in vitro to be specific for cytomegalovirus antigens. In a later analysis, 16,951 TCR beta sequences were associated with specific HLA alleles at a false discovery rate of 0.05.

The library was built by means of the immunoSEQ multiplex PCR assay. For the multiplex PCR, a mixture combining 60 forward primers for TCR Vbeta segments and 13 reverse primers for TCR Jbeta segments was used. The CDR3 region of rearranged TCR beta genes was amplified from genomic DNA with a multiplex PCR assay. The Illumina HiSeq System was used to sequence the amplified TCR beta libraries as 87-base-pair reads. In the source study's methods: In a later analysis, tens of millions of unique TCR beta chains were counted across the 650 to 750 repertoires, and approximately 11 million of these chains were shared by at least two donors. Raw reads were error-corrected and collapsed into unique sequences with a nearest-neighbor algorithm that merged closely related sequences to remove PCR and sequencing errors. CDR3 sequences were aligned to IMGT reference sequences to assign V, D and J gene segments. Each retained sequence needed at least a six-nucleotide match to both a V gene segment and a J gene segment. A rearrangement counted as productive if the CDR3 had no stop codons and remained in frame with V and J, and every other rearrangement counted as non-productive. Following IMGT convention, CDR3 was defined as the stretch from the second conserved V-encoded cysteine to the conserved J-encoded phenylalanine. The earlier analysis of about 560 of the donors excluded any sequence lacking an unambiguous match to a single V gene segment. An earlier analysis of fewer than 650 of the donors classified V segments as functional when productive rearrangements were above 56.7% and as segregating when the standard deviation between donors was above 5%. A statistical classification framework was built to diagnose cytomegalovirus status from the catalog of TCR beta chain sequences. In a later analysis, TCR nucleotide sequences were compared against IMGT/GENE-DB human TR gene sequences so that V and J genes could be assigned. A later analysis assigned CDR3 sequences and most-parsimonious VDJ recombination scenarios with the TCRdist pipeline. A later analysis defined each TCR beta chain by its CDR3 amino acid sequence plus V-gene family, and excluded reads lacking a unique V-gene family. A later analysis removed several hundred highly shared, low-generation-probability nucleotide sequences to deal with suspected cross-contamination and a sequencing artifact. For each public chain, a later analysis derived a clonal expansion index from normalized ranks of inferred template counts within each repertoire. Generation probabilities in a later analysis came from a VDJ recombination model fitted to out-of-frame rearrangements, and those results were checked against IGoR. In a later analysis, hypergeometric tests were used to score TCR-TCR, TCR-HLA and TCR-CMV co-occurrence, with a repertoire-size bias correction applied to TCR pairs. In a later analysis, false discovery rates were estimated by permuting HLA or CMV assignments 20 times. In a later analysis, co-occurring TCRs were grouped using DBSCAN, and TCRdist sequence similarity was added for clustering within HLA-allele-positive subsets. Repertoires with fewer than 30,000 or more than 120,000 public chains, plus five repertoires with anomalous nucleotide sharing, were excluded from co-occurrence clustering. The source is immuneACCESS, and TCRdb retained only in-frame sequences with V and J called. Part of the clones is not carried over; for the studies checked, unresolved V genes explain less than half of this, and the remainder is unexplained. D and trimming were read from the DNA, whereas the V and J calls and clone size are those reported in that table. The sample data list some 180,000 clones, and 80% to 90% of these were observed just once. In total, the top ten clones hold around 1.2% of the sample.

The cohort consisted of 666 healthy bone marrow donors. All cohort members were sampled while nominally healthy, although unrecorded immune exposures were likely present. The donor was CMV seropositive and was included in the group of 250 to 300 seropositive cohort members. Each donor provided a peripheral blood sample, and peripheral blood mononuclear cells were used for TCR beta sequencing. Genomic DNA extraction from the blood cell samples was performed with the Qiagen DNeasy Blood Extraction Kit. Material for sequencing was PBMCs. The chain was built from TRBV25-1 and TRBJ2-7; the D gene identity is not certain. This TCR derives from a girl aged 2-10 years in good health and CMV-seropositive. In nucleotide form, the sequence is TGTGCCAGCAGTGAATATAGCCGGGACGAGCAGTACTTC. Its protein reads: CASSEYSRDEQYF.